This entry describes one T cell receptor (beta chain). Its antigen remains unidentified. This specimen belongs to a study of T cell responses to AZD1222 COVID-19 vaccine. Only in-frame clones appear in the TCRdb table, and some are missing; sequencing was by immunoSEQ multiplex PCR. The table records 77,000 or so clones, 90% to 95% of them present only once. Trimming took off 4 bases at V and 1 base at J, with 16 bases between the two ends. Looked up from germline, CDR1 is MNHNY and CDR2 is SVGAGI (reference sequence). The CDR3 loop spans 16 amino acids. General study findings and limits: Only a handful of AZD1222 recipients tested seropositive at baseline. Nearly half of the spike-specific TCRs reportedly recognize variant regions that carry no mutations. CD4 TCRs covered the whole spike, strongest at regions 160-218 and 743-854.

The rearrangement links TRBV6-6 to TRBJ1-1; D gene ambiguous. The TCR comes from an adult in good health. Source: peripheral blood, taken on day 0 of MenACWY control vaccination. CDR3 sequence reads: CASSSLAGGSNTEAFF. CDR3 coding DNA: TGTGCCAGCAGTTCCCTCGCGGGAGGGTCGAACACTGAAGCTTTCTTT.